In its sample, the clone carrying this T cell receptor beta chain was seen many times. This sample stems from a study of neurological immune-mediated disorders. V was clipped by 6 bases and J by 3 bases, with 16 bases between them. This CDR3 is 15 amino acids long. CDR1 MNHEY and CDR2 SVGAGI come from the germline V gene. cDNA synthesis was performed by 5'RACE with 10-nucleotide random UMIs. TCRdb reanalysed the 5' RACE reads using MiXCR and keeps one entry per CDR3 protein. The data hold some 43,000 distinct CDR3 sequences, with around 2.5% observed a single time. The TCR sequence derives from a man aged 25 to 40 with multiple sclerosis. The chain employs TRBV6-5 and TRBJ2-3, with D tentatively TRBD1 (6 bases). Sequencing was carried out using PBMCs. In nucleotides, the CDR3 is TGTGCCAGCAGAGAACAGGGTTCCGAAACAGATACGCAGTATTTT. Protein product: CASREQGSETDTQYF.